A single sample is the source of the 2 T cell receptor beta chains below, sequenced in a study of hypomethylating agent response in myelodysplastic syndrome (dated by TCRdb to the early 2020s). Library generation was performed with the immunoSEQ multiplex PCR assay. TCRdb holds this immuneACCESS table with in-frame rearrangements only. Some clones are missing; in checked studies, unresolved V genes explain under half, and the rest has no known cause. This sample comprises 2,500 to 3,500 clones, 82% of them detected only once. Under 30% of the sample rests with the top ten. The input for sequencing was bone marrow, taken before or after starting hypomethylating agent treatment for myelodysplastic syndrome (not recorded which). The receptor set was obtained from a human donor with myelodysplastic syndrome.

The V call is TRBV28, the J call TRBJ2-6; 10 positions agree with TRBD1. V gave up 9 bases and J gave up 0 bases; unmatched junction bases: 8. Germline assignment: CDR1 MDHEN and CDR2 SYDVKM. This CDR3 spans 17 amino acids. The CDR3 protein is CASTTGGPTSGANVLTF. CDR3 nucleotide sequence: TGTGCCAGTACGACAGGGGGCCCTACCTCTGGGGCCAACGTCCTGACTTTC.

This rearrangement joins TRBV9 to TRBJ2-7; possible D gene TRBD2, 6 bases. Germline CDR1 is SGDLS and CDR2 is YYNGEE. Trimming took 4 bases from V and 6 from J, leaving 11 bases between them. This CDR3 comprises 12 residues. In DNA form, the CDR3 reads TGTGCCAGCAGCTCAGGAGCGGGCGAGCAGTACTTC. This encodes CASSSGAGEQYF.